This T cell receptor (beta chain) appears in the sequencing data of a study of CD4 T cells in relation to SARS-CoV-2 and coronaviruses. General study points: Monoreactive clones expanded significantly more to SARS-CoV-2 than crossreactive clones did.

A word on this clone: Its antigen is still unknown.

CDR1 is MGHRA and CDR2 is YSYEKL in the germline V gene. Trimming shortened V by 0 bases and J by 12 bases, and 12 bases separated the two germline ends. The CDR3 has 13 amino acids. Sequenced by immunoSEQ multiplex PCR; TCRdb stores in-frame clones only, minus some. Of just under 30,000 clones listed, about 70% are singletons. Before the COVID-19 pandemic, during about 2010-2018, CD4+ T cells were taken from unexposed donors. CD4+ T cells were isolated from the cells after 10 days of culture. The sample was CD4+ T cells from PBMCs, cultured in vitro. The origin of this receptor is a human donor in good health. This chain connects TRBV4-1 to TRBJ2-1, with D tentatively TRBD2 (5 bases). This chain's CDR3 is CASSQDREGVQFF. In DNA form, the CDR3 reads TGCGCCAGCAGCCAAGATCGGGAAGGCGTGCAGTTCTTC.